Shown below are 21 T cell receptor beta chains from a single sample sequenced in a study of blood T cell repertoires in COVID-19. Some clones are missing from TCRdb's copy, which holds only in-frame ones; the method was immunoSEQ multiplex PCR. The table lists some 200,000 clones, roughly 89% of them singletons. Material for sequencing was peripheral blood. Receptors originate from a woman in her seventies with COVID-19, enrolled during active disease.

CDR3 region: CASSEPSGLPPYEQYF. For the CDR3, the DNA is TGTGCCAGCAGTGAACCTAGCGGGCTTCCTCCCTACGAGCAGTACTTC. The rearrangement uses TRBV6-1 and TRBJ2-7, with 8 bases identical to TRBD2. The length of the CDR3 is 16 residues. Trimming cost V 2 bases and J 2 bases; bases outside gene matches: 8. In germline, CDR1 is MNHNS, CDR2 SASEGT.

The chain uses TRBV20-1 and TRBJ2-7; TRBD2 matches at 7 bases. Trimming took 7 bases from V and 6 from J; bases not matched to a gene: 6. The CDR3 runs to 11 residues. Germline V gene sequence: CDR1 DFQATT, CDR2 SNEGSKA (reference sequence). The chain's CDR3 is CSGLAALEQYF. The CDR3 coding sequence is TGCAGTGGCCTAGCGGCGCTCGAGCAGTACTTC.

The chain is built from TRBV6-5 and TRBJ1-1; D is unresolved. CDR3 length: 14 amino acids. V was clipped by 2 bases and J by 1 base, with 8 bases between them. Looked up from germline, CDR1 is MNHEY and CDR2 is SVGAGI. CDR3 in DNA: TGTGCCAGCAGTTACGGCAGGTCGAACACTGAAGCTTTCTTT. Translating it yields CASSYGRSNTEAFF.

The chain employs TRBV7-9 and TRBJ1-1; 10 bases are a match to TRBD1. The V gene's germline CDR1 is SEHNR and CDR2 FQNEAQ (reference sequence). This CDR3 is built from 14 residues. The V and J ends lost 7 bases and 5 bases, in that order; junction bases with no gene match: 7. The CDR3 DNA is TGTGCCAGCAACCGGGACAGGGGATGGACTGAAGCTTTCTTT. Amino acids: CASNRDRGWTEAFF.

The genes are TRBV9 and TRBJ1-5; a possible D gene is TRBD1 (5 bases). V was pared by 7 bases and J by 3 bases, with 14 bases between. Per the germline V gene, CDR1 is SGDLS and CDR2 is YYNGEE. CDR3 length: 14 amino acids. CDR3 amino acids: CASSPGAPNQPQHF. The CDR3, as DNA: TGTGCCAGCTCTCCTGGGGCCCCCAATCAGCCCCAGCATTTT. Combining the CDR3 with reference TRBV9 and TRBJ1-5 gives the whole variable domain DSGVTQTPKHLITATGQRVTLRCSPRSGDLSVYWYQQSLDQGLQFLIQYYNGEERAKGNILERFSAQQFPDLHSELNLSSLELGDSALYFCASSPGAPNQPQHFGDGTRLSIL.

V usage is TRBV28 and J usage is TRBJ1-1; TRBD1 is a possible D gene (5 bases). This CDR3 has 13 residues. Germline loops: CDR1 MDHEN, CDR2 SYDVKM. V lost 6 bases to trimming and J lost 1 base, with 9 bases between them. CDR3 amino acids: CASRPTGNTEAFF. The CDR3 region has the DNA TGTGCCAGCAGACCTACAGGGAACACTGAAGCTTTCTTT. Using reference TRBV28 and TRBJ1-1 for the parts outside the CDR3, the full variable domain is DVKVTQSSRYLVKRTGEKVFLECVQDMDHENMFWYRQDPGLGLRLIYFSYDVKMKEKGDIPEGYSVSREKKERFSLILESASTNQTSMYLCASRPTGNTEAFFGQGTRLTVV.

V usage is TRBV10-3 and J usage is TRBJ1-2; 8 nucleotides agree with TRBD1. CDR3 length: 15 amino acids. Germline CDR1 is ENHRY and CDR2 is SYGVKD. V lost 0 bases to trimming and J lost 3 bases; unmatched junction nucleotides: 3. In nucleotides, the CDR3 is TGTGCCATCAGTGAGTCCGTACAGGGGGACTATGGCTACACCTTC. Its translation is CAISESVQGDYGYTF.

The gene calls are TRBV5-5 and TRBJ2-7, with a weak D call TRBD2 (6 bases). Trimming stripped 2 bases from V and 6 bases from J, with 9 bases between. The CDR3 spans 12 residues. Germline V lookup: CDR1 SGHKS, CDR2 YYEKEE (reference sequence). The CDR3 nucleotides are TGTGCCAGCAGCTTACTAGCATCCGAGCAGTACTTC. This encodes CASSLLASEQYF.

This clone was seen a single time. The chain couples TRBV14 to TRBJ2-5; D not certain. Trimming took off 6 bases at V and 5 bases at J, with 10 bases between the two ends. CDR1 is SGHDN, CDR2 FVKESK, per germline. The CDR3 contains 12 residues. This CDR3 reads CASSRTRETQYF. Here the CDR3 DNA reads TGTGCCAGCAGTCGAACGAGGGAGACCCAGTACTTC.

The chain joins TRBV3-1 (or the pseudogene TRBV3-2) to TRBJ2-7, with 9 nucleotides matching TRBD1. From germline, CDR1 is LGHDT and CDR2 YNNKEL (reference sequence). The CDR3 is 13 residues long. The junction had 8 bases not matched to a gene; V was cut back by 4 bases and J by 10 bases. The CDR3 protein is CASSPRDRAGQYF. CDR3 DNA: TGTGCCAGCAGCCCGCGGGACAGGGCAGGCCAGTACTTC.

V is TRBV27 and J is TRBJ1-2, with D maybe TRBD1 (6 bases). Germline V gives CDR1 MNHEY, CDR2 SMNVEV (reference sequence). The V end lost 5 bases, the J end lost 6 bases, and 28 bases lay between the germline ends. The length of the CDR3 is 18 residues. The DNA for the CDR3 is TGTGCCAGCAGTCCTCACCGGGGCTACAGGGTGGCCCTGGATGGCTACACCTTC. Its protein product is CASSPHRGYRVALDGYTF.

The chain combines TRBV5-6 with TRBJ1-4; perhaps TRBD1 as D (5 bases). The germline CDR1 and CDR2 sequences are SGHDT and YYEEEE. Trimming pared 4 bases from V and 10 bases from J, leaving 11 bases between. The CDR3 contains 12 residues. The CDR3 protein is CASSRLGGKLFF. In DNA, the CDR3 is TGTGCCAGCAGCCGACTGGGGGGAAAACTGTTTTTT.

The chain uses TRBV5-1 and TRBJ2-3, with D possibly being TRBD1 (5 bases). Trimming left V 4 bases short and J 2 bases short, with 14 bases between. CDR1 SGHRS and CDR2 YFSETQ come from the germline V gene. The CDR3 has 15 residues. CDR3 in amino acids: CASSPDKSVTDTQYF. The CDR3 bases are TGCGCCAGCAGCCCGGACAAATCCGTCACAGATACGCAGTATTTT.

The gene calls are TRBV7-3 and TRBJ2-5, with D perhaps TRBD1 (5 bases). CDR3 length: 15 amino acids. CDR1 is SGHTA, CDR2 FQGTGA, per germline. V lost 0 bases, J lost 4 bases, and 12 bases lay in between. The chain's CDR3 is CASSLTGLVGETQYF. The CDR3 DNA follows: TGTGCCAGCAGCTTAACGGGGCTAGTAGGAGAGACCCAGTACTTC.

The V call is TRBV7-3, the J call TRBJ1-1; 7 bases map to TRBD1. The V gene's germline CDR1 is SGHTA and CDR2 FQGTGA. Losses at the gene ends were 3 bases for V and 2 bases for J; bases not matched to a gene: 6. The CDR3 spans 15 residues. The CDR3 DNA follows: TGTGCCAGCAGCTTCGATGGGACAGTTAACACTGAAGCTTTCTTT. This encodes CASSFDGTVNTEAFF.

The chain links TRBV11-2 to TRBJ2-6, with D perhaps matching TRBD1 (5 bases). This CDR3 contains 15 residues. V gave up 1 base and J gave up 1 base, with 5 bases separating them. Per the germline V gene, CDR1 is SGHAT and CDR2 is FQNNGV. In DNA form, the CDR3 reads TGTGCCAGCAGCTTAGCAGGGTCTGGGGCCAACGTCCTGACTTTC. It specifies CASSLAGSGANVLTF.

The V call is TRBV6-2 or TRBV6-3, the J call TRBJ1-1; D gene ambiguous. Germline values: CDR1 MNHEY, CDR2 SVGEGT. Trimming shortened V by 2 bases and J by 1 base, and 5 bases separated the two germline ends. The CDR3 length is 13 residues. The CDR3: CASSYIRNTEAFF. The CDR3 nucleotides read TGTGCCAGCAGTTACATTAGGAACACTGAAGCTTTCTTT.

The chain is built from TRBV6-1 and TRBJ2-3; a weak D match, TRBD2 (5 bases). CDR1 and CDR2 from the germline V gene are MNHNS and SASEGT. CDR3 length: 15 amino acids. Trimming left V 3 bases short and J 1 base short, with 11 bases between. The CDR3 is CASSDRGWGTDTQYF. The CDR3 region has the DNA TGTGCCAGCAGTGACCGGGGTTGGGGCACAGATACGCAGTATTTT.

The chain recombines TRBV2 with TRBJ2-7, with 9 bases aligning to TRBD1. This CDR3 comprises 14 residues. Germline V CDR1 and CDR2: SNHLY, FYNNEI. The junction had 8 bases not matched to a gene; V was cut back by 6 bases and J by 5 bases. CDR3 protein: CASRYRDRANEQYF. The CDR3 nucleotides read TGTGCCAGCAGGTACCGGGACAGGGCTAACGAGCAGTACTTC.

This chain uses TRBV6-2 or TRBV6-3 with TRBJ1-4, with TRBD1 matching 8 bases. Germline trimming cut 5 bases from V and 10 bases from J; bases unmatched to any gene: 9. CDR3 length equals 14 residues. The germline V gene encodes CDR1 MNHEY and CDR2 SVGEGT. The CDR3 loop is CASSPTGEKGKLFF. DNA of the CDR3: TGTGCCAGCAGTCCGACAGGGGAAAAGGGAAAACTGTTTTTT.

This clone was recorded once. The V call is TRBV5-4, the J call TRBJ1-5; D gene uncertain. This CDR3 region has 16 residues. CDR1 is SGHNT, CDR2 YYREEE, per germline (reference sequence). Trimming removed 0 bases at V and 1 base at J, with 11 bases between. The CDR3 coding sequence is TGTGCCAGCAGCTTGGATGGCGGGAACAGCAATCAGCCCCAGCATTTT. Its protein is CASSLDGGNSNQPQHF.